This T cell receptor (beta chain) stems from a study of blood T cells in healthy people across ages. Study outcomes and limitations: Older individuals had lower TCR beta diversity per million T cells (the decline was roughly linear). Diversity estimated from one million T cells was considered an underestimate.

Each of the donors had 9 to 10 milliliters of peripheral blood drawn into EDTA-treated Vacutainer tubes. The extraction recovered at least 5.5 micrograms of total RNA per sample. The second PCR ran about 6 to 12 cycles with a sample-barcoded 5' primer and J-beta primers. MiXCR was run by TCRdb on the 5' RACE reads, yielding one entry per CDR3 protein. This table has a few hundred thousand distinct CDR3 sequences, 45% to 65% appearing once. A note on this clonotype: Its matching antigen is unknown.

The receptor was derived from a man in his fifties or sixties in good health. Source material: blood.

CDR3 sequence: CSVGGGSTDTQYF. Written as DNA, the CDR3 is TGCAGCGTTGGGGGCGGGAGTACAGATACGCAGTATTTT. This chain uses TRBV29-1 with TRBJ2-3; 7 nucleotides match TRBD2. The CDR3 is 13 residues long. Germline lookup yields CDR1 SQVTM and CDR2 ANQGSEA. J lost 3 bases, V lost 4 bases, and 4 bases had no gene match.